A selection of T cell receptor beta chains follows, all from one sample in a study of blood T cell repertoires in COVID-19. Measured with immunoSEQ multiplex PCR; TCRdb has only the in-frame clones, and not every one. The table includes roughly 250,000 clones, roughly 90% detected once. Material for sequencing was PBMCs or T cells enriched from blood (not recorded which). The receptors come from a woman between 50 and 59 years old who had recovered from COVID-19. Both conserved end residues are trimmed from each CDR3.

cdr3_length,v_call,cdr3_aa
12,TRBV30,AWNGRTTYNEQF
13,TRBV10-3,AISAEGRGNTEAF
12,TRBV27,ASRSNRNTGELF
14,TRBV6-5,ASSYLAGDRRYEQY
15,TRBV7-7,ASSLVGPGATTGELF
14,TRBV7-9,ASIKTPGQGSYEQY
16,TRBV5-4,ASSLAPGGLSGANVLT
12,TRBV4-3,ASSRSGSYNEQF
12,TRBV6-5,ASSPDRGGYGYT
10,TRBV11-1,ASSRQGYEQY
13,TRBV28,ASSFRGSGDEKLF
14,TRBV19,ASTKSPGTGFYGYT
14,TRBV5-1,ASSSQGGFSGNTIY
15,TRBV7-2,ASSFGSGRAVEETQY
15,TRBV7-8,ASSGNREAGVPGEQY
14,TRBV5-1,ASSFQTSGISGELF
15,TRBV6-2/TRBV6-3,ASSSHRGLTPNYGYT
13,TRBV4-3,ASSQGPNLPYEQY
12,TRBV7-2,ASSLRGSTDTQY
13,TRBV6-2/TRBV6-3,ASSRRDRRDSPLH
9,TRBV3-1/TRBV3-2,ASSQSETQY
13,TRBV6-5,ASSYSGAEIYEQY
9,TRBV11-2,ASGAGGEAF
11,TRBV10-1,ASSENLYNEQF
11,TRBV5-3,ARSSHRNNEQF
12,TRBV7-2,ASSSQGVPSPLH
11,TRBV14,ASSQSRGSGYT
12,TRBV6-2/TRBV6-3,ASSRGTGKAEQY